The 32 T cell receptor beta chains below all came from one sample that was sequenced in a study of cytomegalovirus exposure and HLA in healthy donors. Primers: 60 Vbeta forward and 13 Jbeta reverse. Profiling relied on immunoSEQ multiplex PCR, and the TCRdb table lists in-frame clones only, not all of them. The sample's table shows about 70,000 clones. The material sequenced was PBMCs. These receptors were collected from a female donor in good health and CMV-seropositive.

In DNA, the CDR3 is TGTGCCTCTCGCGGGACTAGCCTACAAGAGACCCAGTACTTC. It specifies CASRGTSLQETQYF. The chain uses TRBV10-3 and TRBJ2-5; 9 bases are shared with TRBD2. CDR3 size: 14 residues. V lost 11 bases to trimming and J lost 2 bases; unmatched junction nucleotides: 9. Germline-derived CDR1 and CDR2 are ENHRY and SYGVKD.

The chain uses TRBV7-3 and TRBJ2-3; TRBD2 aligns across 12 bases. The CDR3 sequence is 16 residues long. Germline trimming cut 5 bases from V and 5 bases from J; bases unmatched to any gene: 8. Germline V gene lookup returns CDR1 SGHTA and CDR2 FQGTGA. CDR3 amino acids: CASSISTSGGQDTQYF. In nucleotides, the CDR3 is TGTGCCAGCAGCATTTCGACTAGCGGGGGTCAAGATACGCAGTATTTT. The full variable domain, rest sourced from reference TRBV7-3 and TRBJ2-3, is GAGVSQTPSNKVTEKGKYVELRCDPISGHTALYWYRQSLGQGPEFLIYFQGTGAADDSGLPNDRFFAVRPEGSVSTLKIQRTERGDSAVYLCASSISTSGGQDTQYFGPGTRLTVL.

The V and J genes are TRBV4-1 and TRBJ2-7; the match to TRBD2 covers 10 bases. The germline V gene has CDR1 MGHRA and CDR2 YSYEKL. The CDR3 runs 17 residues. The V and J ends lost 0 bases and 4 bases, in that order; junction bases with no gene match: 9. CDR3 loop: CASSQDLVVAGGYEQYF. CDR3 DNA sequence: TGCGCCAGCAGCCAAGATCTGGTGGTAGCGGGGGGTTACGAGCAGTACTTC.

Of note for this clone: Compared with germline, one end of the junction differs, possibly owing to a read error. The J gene is TRBJ1-1, the V gene TRBV4-3, with D tentatively TRBD1 (6 bases). Germline CDR1 and CDR2: LGHNA and YSLEER. The CDR3 extends over 14 amino acids. Written as DNA, the CDR3 is TGCGCCAGCAGCCAATGGGGAGGGGACACTGAAGATTTCTTT. Its protein product is CASSQWGGDTEDFF.

The V gene is TRBV7-9, the J gene TRBJ2-1; D gene uncertain. Germline V CDR1 and CDR2: SEHNR, FQNEAQ (reference sequence). The CDR3 extends over 15 amino acids. Trimming pared 1 base from V and 2 bases from J, leaving 9 bases between. The CDR3 sequence is CASSLGMSAYNEQFF. In nucleotides, the CDR3 is TGTGCCAGCAGCTTAGGTATGTCAGCCTACAATGAGCAGTTCTTC. Complete variable domain (other parts from reference TRBV7-9 and TRBJ2-1): DTGVSQNPRHKITKRGQNVTFRCDPISEHNRLYWYRQTLGQGPEFLTYFQNEAQLEKSRLLSDRFSAERPKGSFSTLEIQRTEQGDSAMYLCASSLGMSAYNEQFFGPGTRLTVL.

The rearrangement links TRBV18 to TRBJ2-7; the match to TRBD1 covers 8 bases. Germline V CDR1 and CDR2: KGHSH, LQKENI. This CDR3 has 16 amino acids. The J segment lost 3 bases and the V segment lost 3 bases, leaving 10 bases of the junction unmatched. The CDR3 region has the DNA TGTGCCAGCTCACCTCCGACAGGGGCCCATCGCTACGAGCAGTACTTC. Translation gives CASSPPTGAHRYEQYF.

The chain has TRBV4-3 and TRBJ1-3; TRBD1 might be the D (6 bases). Germline CDR1 reads LGHNA; CDR2 reads YSLEER. The V and J ends lost 3 bases and 4 bases respectively, with 16 bases between them. This CDR3 has 16 amino acids. The CDR3 bases are TGCGCCAGCAGCCAGGGTACAGGGAAGGGGGGAAACACCATATATTTT. Its protein is CASSQGTGKGGNTIYF.

The chain recombines TRBV27 with TRBJ2-2, with 7 bases that match TRBD1. J lost 0 bases, V lost 3 bases, and 10 bases had no gene match. Germline V lookup: CDR1 MNHEY, CDR2 SMNVEV (reference sequence). This CDR3 is built from 18 residues. This chain's CDR3 is CASSLTGTVFANTGELFF. The CDR3 bases are TGTGCCAGCAGTTTGACAGGGACCGTTTTCGCGAACACCGGGGAGCTGTTTTTT.

Of note for this clone: At one end the junction does not follow the germline gene, possibly because of a read error. This chain links TRBV7-9 with TRBJ2-5; TRBD2 is a possible D gene (6 bases). The CDR3 loop spans 18 amino acids. Germline CDR1 is SEHNR and CDR2 is FQNEAQ (reference sequence). The CDR3 DNA follows: TGTGCCAGCAGCTTAGCGGGGGGTAAAAGCGGGTCGAGAGAGAACCAGTACTTC. This encodes CASSLAGGKSGSRENQYF.

The chain couples TRBV4-1 to TRBJ1-2, with D uncertain. Germline CDR1 reads MGHRA; CDR2 reads YSYEKL. The CDR3 loop spans 17 amino acids. V was clipped by 0 bases and J by 1 base, with 15 bases between them. The CDR3 sequence: CASSQDEGEALNYGYTF. In DNA, the CDR3 is TGCGCCAGCAGCCAAGATGAGGGAGAGGCGCTTAACTATGGCTACACCTTC.

The chain carries TRBV28 and TRBJ1-1, with 9 bases lining up with TRBD1. Germline CDR1 MDHEN, CDR2 SYDVKM. CDR3 length: 14 residues. Unmatched junction bases numbered 2, after V lost 6 bases and J lost 0 bases. CDR3 residues: CASRTGGVNTEAFF. CDR3 DNA: TGTGCCAGCAGGACAGGGGGTGTGAACACTGAAGCTTTCTTT.

The chain is built from TRBV19 and TRBJ2-7; D possibly corresponds to TRBD1 (7 bases). From germline, CDR1 is LNHDA and CDR2 SQIVND (reference sequence). V was trimmed by 5 bases and J by 2 bases, leaving 16 bases between them. The CDR3 extends over 15 amino acids. Here the CDR3 DNA reads TGTGCCAGTAGTCCTGGAGGGACAGTCGCCTACGAGCAGTACTTC. Protein sequence: CASSPGGTVAYEQYF.

This chain uses TRBV6-5 with TRBJ1-1; a possible D gene is TRBD1 (5 bases). The CDR3 is 13 amino acids. V dropped 2 bases and J dropped 5 bases, with 9 bases sitting between them. Germline CDR1 MNHEY, CDR2 SVGAGI. The CDR3 spells CASSYQGGTEAFF. The CDR3, as DNA: TGTGCCAGCAGTTACCAGGGTGGGACTGAAGCTTTCTTT.

This sequence joins TRBV18 and TRBJ1-1; D is unclear. This CDR3 is built from 13 residues. The V end was cut by 5 bases, the J end by 1 base, with 8 bases between. Germline CDR1 reads KGHSH; CDR2 reads LQKENI. The CDR3, as DNA: TGTGCCAGCTCAAGAACAGAGAACACTGAAGCTTTCTTT. Amino acids: CASSRTENTEAFF.

This chain links TRBV28 with TRBJ1-1, with 9 bases aligning to TRBD1. The CDR3 covers 15 residues. CDR1 MDHEN and CDR2 SYDVKM come from the germline V gene. The V gene end was trimmed by 5 bases and the J gene end by 7 bases; junction bases not matched to a gene: 11. The DNA for the CDR3 is TGTGCCAGCAGTGGGGAAACAGGGGGCGAAGGTGAAGCTTTCTTT. The encoded protein is CASSGETGGEGEAFF.

V is TRBV5-1 and J is TRBJ2-7, with D unresolved. Germline CDR1 is SGHRS and CDR2 is YFSETQ. The ends were cut back, 0 bases at V and 8 bases at J, with 6 bases in the middle. CDR3 length: 11 amino acids. The CDR3 nucleotides are TGCGCCAGCAGCTTGGACAGAAAGCAGTACTTC. Translated: CASSLDRKQYF.

The J gene is TRBJ1-1, the V gene TRBV7-2; 7 bases line up with TRBD1. CDR1 and CDR2 (germline): SGHTA, FQGNSA. The CDR3 spans 14 residues. Trimming took 5 bases from V and 0 from J; bases not matched to a gene: 3. CDR3 in amino acids: CASSQGQMNTEAFF. The CDR3 region has the DNA TGTGCCAGCAGCCAGGGACAGATGAACACTGAAGCTTTCTTT.

J is TRBJ1-5 and V is TRBV5-6, with D maybe TRBD1 (6 bases). The V end was cut by 2 bases, the J end by 6 bases, with 12 bases between. This CDR3 comprises 14 residues. Germline V gene data show CDR1 as SGHDT and CDR2 as YYEEEE. The CDR3 here is CASSLGGARQPQHF. Here the CDR3 DNA reads TGTGCCAGCAGCTTAGGGGGGGCACGTCAGCCCCAGCATTTT.

The chain combines TRBV4-2 with TRBJ2-7; D is unclear. The CDR3 loop spans 14 amino acids. V lost 1 base to trimming and J lost 0 bases, with 7 bases between them. Germline lookup yields CDR1 LGHNA and CDR2 YNFKEQ. CDR3 sequence: CASSQAESSYEQYF. CDR3 sequence (DNA): TGTGCCAGCAGCCAAGCGGAGAGCTCCTACGAGCAGTACTTC.

The chain combines TRBV30 with TRBJ2-7; 12 nucleotides match TRBD1. The CDR3 length is 20 residues. The V gene end was trimmed by 2 bases and the J gene end by 0 bases; junction bases not matched to a gene: 17. Germline CDR1 reads GTSNPN; CDR2 reads SVGIG (reference sequence). The CDR3 sequence: CAWSSFNRDRGQIFSYEQYF. The CDR3 DNA sequence: TGTGCCTGGAGTTCGTTTAACCGGGACAGGGGGCAAATTTTCTCCTACGAGCAGTACTTC.

V gene TRBV7-8 combines with J gene TRBJ2-5, with TRBD1 as a possible D gene (5 bases). The germline CDR1 and CDR2 sequences are SGHVS and FQNEAQ. Trimming took 5 bases from V and 5 from J, leaving 18 bases between them. CDR3 length: 15 amino acids. The CDR3 DNA is TGTGCCAGCAGCAACCCCGTTGGGGCCCGGGAGACCCAGTACTTC. Translating it yields CASSNPVGARETQYF.

The chain joins TRBV18 to TRBJ1-1, with TRBD1 matching over 7 bases. The CDR3 covers 15 residues. Germline CDR1 KGHSH, CDR2 LQKENI. The V segment lost 1 base and the J segment 1 base; nucleotides outside the gene matches: 3. The CDR3 protein is CASSPLDRRNTEAFF. The DNA for the CDR3 is TGTGCCAGCTCACCACTGGACAGGAGGAACACTGAAGCTTTCTTT.

This chain uses TRBV4-1 with TRBJ2-2, with 7 bases identical to TRBD2. Trimming took 0 bases from V and 5 from J; bases not matched to a gene: 6. This CDR3 is 16 amino acids long. Germline values: CDR1 MGHRA, CDR2 YSYEKL. Here the CDR3 reads CASSQDPRERTGELFF. As DNA, the CDR3 is TGCGCCAGCAGCCAAGATCCGCGGGAGCGAACCGGGGAGCTGTTTTTT.

The chain couples TRBV7-9 to TRBJ2-5; D may be TRBD2 (6 bases). Germline V gene sequence: CDR1 SEHNR, CDR2 FQNEAQ (reference sequence). The CDR3 is 13 amino acids. Trimming took 1 base from V and 5 from J, leaving 8 bases between them. The CDR3 reads CASSLGAGETQYF. In DNA, the CDR3 is TGTGCCAGCAGCTTAGGGGCGGGGGAGACCCAGTACTTC.

The rearrangement joins TRBV27 to TRBJ1-5; 8 bases are a match to TRBD1. The CDR3 spans 14 residues. The V and J ends lost 6 bases and 6 bases, in that order; junction bases with no gene match: 7. CDR1 and CDR2 (germline): MNHEY, SMNVEV (reference sequence). The chain's CDR3 is CASSRGQGTQPQHF. The CDR3 region has the DNA TGTGCCAGCAGCCGAGGACAGGGAACTCAGCCCCAGCATTTT.

The V and J genes are TRBV4-2 and TRBJ1-1; TRBD1 matches at 7 bases. Unmatched junction bases numbered 13, after V lost 4 bases and J lost 5 bases. The germline V gene has CDR1 LGHNA and CDR2 YNFKEQ. This CDR3 has 16 residues. CDR3 amino acids: CASSPDRVSVWTEAFF. The CDR3 nucleotides are TGTGCCAGCAGCCCCGACAGGGTTTCGGTATGGACTGAAGCTTTCTTT.

The chain employs TRBV15 and TRBJ2-5; 9 bases match TRBD2. CDR3 size: 15 residues. V was pared by 1 base and J by 5 bases, with 5 bases of the junction left unmatched. The germline V gene encodes CDR1 LNHNV and CDR2 YYDKDF (reference sequence). The CDR3 sequence is CATSRGQSGRETQYF. The CDR3 coding sequence is TGTGCCACCAGCAGAGGGCAAAGCGGGAGGGAGACCCAGTACTTC.

The chain joins TRBV7-2 to TRBJ2-1; 10 bases agree with TRBD2. CDR3 length: 16 residues. CDR1 is SGHTA and CDR2 is FQGNSA in the germline V gene. Germline trimming cut 5 bases from V and 7 bases from J; bases unmatched to any gene: 11. The CDR3 is CASSRSGTSVLNEQFF. The CDR3 nucleotides read TGTGCCAGCAGCCGGTCCGGGACTAGCGTGTTGAATGAGCAGTTCTTC.

This sequence joins TRBV27 and TRBJ2-3; 10 positions agree with TRBD2. CDR1 and CDR2 (germline): MNHEY, SMNVEV (reference sequence). V lost 6 bases, J lost 4 bases, and 4 bases stayed unmatched. This CDR3 spans 14 amino acids. The CDR3: CASRLAGDSDTQYF. In DNA, the CDR3 is TGTGCCAGCAGGCTAGCGGGAGACTCAGATACGCAGTATTTT.

The rearrangement joins TRBV6-1 to TRBJ2-1; the match to TRBD1 covers 7 bases. Per the germline V gene, CDR1 is MNHNS and CDR2 is SASEGT. The CDR3 extends over 15 amino acids. Trimming at V came to 2 bases and at J to 6 bases, leaving 7 bases not matched to a gene. The CDR3 loop reads CASSESRGPGNEQFF. DNA of the CDR3: TGTGCCAGCAGTGAATCAAGGGGGCCGGGCAATGAGCAGTTCTTC.

The chain carries TRBV28 and TRBJ2-7; tentatively, D is TRBD2 (5 bases). Germline lookup yields CDR1 MDHEN and CDR2 SYDVKM. V was shortened by 7 bases and J by 5 bases, with 18 bases between the two germline ends. The CDR3 loop spans 14 amino acids. The DNA for the CDR3 is TGTGCCAGCACCCCCGTGTTCGGGGTCCACGAGCAGTACTTC. This gives the protein CASTPVFGVHEQYF.

The CDR3 nucleotides read TGTGCCAGCTCACCGGCAGGGCAGGCAATCGGGGAGCTGTTTTTT. It encodes CASSPAGQAIGELFF. The V gene is TRBV18, the J gene TRBJ2-2, with a weak D call TRBD1 (5 bases). This CDR3 is 15 amino acids long. V was shortened by 3 bases and J by 7 bases, with 15 bases between the two germline ends. Germline CDR1 and CDR2: KGHSH and LQKENI.